This T cell receptor (beta chain) derives from a study of CD8 T cells in Susac syndrome. Per the germline V gene, CDR1 is MNHEY and CDR2 is SMNVEV (reference sequence). The trim removed 3 bases at V and 8 bases at J, leaving 7 bases unmatched. This CDR3 is 16 amino acids long. Random hexamers served to reverse transcribe roughly 0.45 to 1 ug RNA. The immunoSEQ assay covered 54 Vbeta and 13 Jbeta segments for CDR3. TCRdb re-derived calls from the immunoSEQ multiplex PCR reads in MiXCR, one entry per CDR3 protein. Here the sample spans around 130,000 distinct CDR3 sequences, about 90% being singletons. CD8+ and CD4+ T cells taken from blood had their TCR beta sequenced.

This sequence joins TRBV27 and TRBJ2-1; TRBD2 aligns across 13 bases. The source of this sequence is a human donor with multiple sclerosis. Sequenced sample: CD8+ T cells from PBMCs. The CDR3 spells CASSFRGLAGVDEQFF. In DNA, the CDR3 is TGTGCCAGCAGTTTTCGAGGACTAGCGGGAGTGGATGAGCAGTTCTTC.